Reported below is one TCR beta chain. Its antigen is unidentified. TCRdb keeps only in-frame clones here, not all; method: immunoSEQ multiplex PCR. This table holds about 1.9 million clones, 80% to 95% found once. Only CD45RO-negative cells positively selected for CCR7 counted as naive CD8 cells, so terminally differentiated effector memory CD45RA+ cells were excluded. Healthy adults negative for HIV, lacking recent acute infections or vaccinations, served as donors. The data originate from a study of shared clonotypes between healthy human individuals. Trimming shortened V by 0 bases and J by 3 bases, and 9 bases separated the two germline ends. The germline CDR1 and CDR2 sequences are SGHRS and YFSETQ. CDR3 length equals 14 residues. Findings of the study overall: In contrast to clonotypes shared by all four donors, non-shared clonotypes had lower generation probabilities. Few donors limited the genetic and exposure-history diversity represented.

Sequenced: naive CD8+ T cells from PBMCs. This chain links TRBV5-1 with TRBJ2-5; D gene uncertain. The sequence came from a man younger than 30 in good health. Some clones in this sample may be carry-over from other donors' samples. CDR3 sequence (DNA): TGCGCCAGCAGCTTGGGTCAGCGAGAAGAGACCCAGTACTTC. It specifies CASSLGQREETQYF.